This TCR beta chain derives from a study of identical twins. General study results and limits: Models underestimated out-of-frame TCR alpha sharing in monozygotic twins.

Template switching created a universal primer site, and the cDNA included unique molecular identifiers. TCRdb used MiXCR to reprocess the 5' RACE reads, holding one entry per CDR3 protein. This table holds fewer than 900,000 distinct CDR3 sequences, roughly 20% found once. On this clonotype itself: Its antigen remains unknown.

Deletions cut 0 bases from V and 5 bases from J, with 17 bases between. This CDR3 is 15 amino acids long. CDR1 and CDR2 from the germline V gene are DFQATT and SNEGSKA (reference sequence). The same sample was also studied in work on T cells expressing NK-cell markers.

This sequence was found in a woman between 18 and 30 years old in good health. The genes are TRBV20-1 and TRBJ2-7; D gene ambiguous. The sequenced sample consisted of PBMCs. The CDR3 coding sequence is TGCAGTGCTAGAGATATAAGGGATCAGAACAACGAGCAGTACTTC. As protein: CSARDIRDQNNEQYF.